The 15 T cell receptor beta chains given below trace back to one sample, sequenced in a study of regulatory T cells in long-lasting Graves disease. Time point indicated: newly diagnosed GD, antithyroid drugs for less than 3 months. There was RNA extracted from PBMCs, and the TCR library was made from it. Arm-PCR of CDR3 regions with iRepertoire HTBI primers generated TCR beta libraries. TCRdb re-derived calls from the multiplex PCR reads in MiXCR, one entry per CDR3 protein. The sample lists about 470,000 distinct CDR3 sequences; more than 13% were seen once. These data also formed part of another study, on T cells in Graves' hyperthyroidism and ophthalmopathy.

Sequencing used peripheral blood mononuclear cells (PBMCs), obtained at new diagnosis, from a patient treated with antithyroid drugs. All receptors derive from a woman aged 25 to 39 with Graves disease.

This clonotype was counted ten times or more. The rearrangement joins TRBV14 to TRBJ1-1, with D uncertain. The germline V and J ends were trimmed by 2 bases and 3 bases, with 13 bases remaining between them. The CDR3 has 15 residues. CDR1 is SGHDN and CDR2 is FVKESK in the germline V gene. CDR3 sequence: CASSQFWGRDTEAFF. The CDR3 DNA reads TGTGCCAGCAGCCAATTCTGGGGAAGGGACACTGAAGCTTTCTTT.

This clonotype was counted at least ten times. The junction departs from germline at one end; a sequencing error may be responsible. The V gene is TRBV5-1, the J gene TRBJ2-1; D is undetermined. The CDR3 runs to 12 residues. CDR1 is SGHRS, CDR2 YFSETQ, per germline. In DNA form, the CDR3 reads TGTGCCAGCAGCTTGGTGTCGAGTGAGCAGTTCTTC. Translated: CASSLVSSEQFF. Using reference TRBV5-1 and TRBJ2-1 for the parts outside the CDR3, the full variable domain is KAGVTQTPRYLIKTRGQQVTLSCSPISGHRSVSWYQQTPGQGLQFLFEYFSETQRNKGNFPGRFSGRQFSNSRSEMNVSTLELGDSALYLCASSLVSSEQFFGPGTRLTVL.

This clonotype was counted ten times or more. The J gene is TRBJ1-1, the V gene TRBV25-1; the match to TRBD1 covers 7 bases. J was trimmed by 0 bases and V by 4 bases; bases with no gene match: 5. The CDR3 has 15 amino acids. Germline loops: CDR1 MGHDK, CDR2 SYGVNS. The CDR3: CASSGQGIMNTEAFF. The DNA for the CDR3 is TGTGCCAGCAGTGGACAGGGAATAATGAACACTGAAGCTTTCTTT.

This clonotype appeared a few times. The genes are TRBV24-1 and TRBJ1-1, with D perhaps matching TRBD1 (5 bases). Trimming removed 4 bases at V and 5 bases at J, with 10 bases between. The CDR3 runs to 13 residues. Germline V lookup: CDR1 KGHDR, CDR2 SFDVKD. In nucleotides, the CDR3 is TGTGCCACCAGTGAGGGGACCGGGACTGAAGCTTTCTTT. Its translation is CATSEGTGTEAFF.

The sample holds many counts of this clonotype. V gene TRBV18 combines with J gene TRBJ1-5; TRBD1 might be the D (6 bases). The CDR3 totals 15 residues. The V gene lost 4 bases and the J gene lost 7 bases, with 17 bases spanning the gap. Germline loops: CDR1 KGHSH, CDR2 LQKENI. CDR3 loop: CASSRTDTGWQPQHF. CDR3 sequence (DNA): TGTGCCAGCTCACGGACAGACACCGGTTGGCAGCCCCAGCATTTT.

This clonotype came up once. In DNA, the CDR3 is TGTGCCAGCAGCTCGACAGGGGGCCTGTACGAGCAGTTCTTC. Translated: CASSSTGGLYEQFF. The chain combines TRBV5-6 with TRBJ2-1; TRBD1 agrees at 10 bases. The CDR3 contains 14 residues. Trimming took 3 bases from V and 10 from J; bases not matched to a gene: 7. Germline V CDR1 and CDR2: SGHDT, YYEEEE.

This clonotype was recorded at least ten times. The V and J genes are TRBV12-3 or TRBV12-4 and TRBJ2-1, with 11 bases matching TRBD2. CDR3 length: 15 residues. With V trimmed by 2 bases and J by 7 bases, 4 bases remained unmatched. This CDR3 is CASSLLLAGGNEQFF. As DNA, the CDR3 is TGTGCCAGCAGTTTACTGCTAGCGGGAGGTAATGAGCAGTTCTTC.

This clonotype has a count of ten or more. V gene TRBV5-1 combines with J gene TRBJ2-1; D gene uncertain. The germline CDR1 and CDR2 sequences are SGHRS and YFSETQ. The CDR3 spans 15 residues. Trimming cost V 6 bases and J 6 bases, with 19 bases left between them. The CDR3 DNA sequence: TGCGCCAGCAAATCTGAGGCTGCACGATCCAATGAGCAGTTCTTC. Its protein product is CASKSEAARSNEQFF.

This clonotype showed up just a few times. The V and J genes are TRBV12-3 or TRBV12-4 and TRBJ1-1; tentatively, D is TRBD1 (6 bases). The V gene lost 5 bases and the J gene lost 6 bases, with 10 bases spanning the gap. The CDR3 contains 12 residues. CDR3 region: CASSKTGPEAFF. The CDR3 DNA sequence: TGTGCCAGCAGTAAAACAGGGCCTGAAGCTTTCTTT.

The sample holds many counts of this clonotype. The chain carries TRBV24-1 and TRBJ1-1; D is ambiguous. CDR3 length: 14 amino acids. Trimming left V 4 bases short and J 1 base short, with 9 bases between. The germline CDR1 and CDR2 sequences are KGHDR and SFDVKD. In DNA, the CDR3 is TGTGCCACCAGTGACGGCCCAAGGAACACTGAAGCTTTCTTT. Translating gives CATSDGPRNTEAFF.

This clonotype was found many times. V gene TRBV2 combines with J gene TRBJ2-1; TRBD2 matches at 7 bases. CDR1 and CDR2 (germline): SNHLY, FYNNEI. After removal of 2 bases from V and 12 bases from J, the junction contained 10 bases not matched to a gene. The CDR3 contains 14 residues. CDR3 residues: CASSELSSGPGQFF. DNA of the CDR3: TGTGCCAGCAGTGAATTGTCTAGCGGACCGGGGCAGTTCTTC.

The chain uses TRBV7-9 and TRBJ1-5; D gene unclear. The CDR3 totals 15 residues. Germline values: CDR1 SEHNR, CDR2 FQNEAQ (reference sequence). Trimming took off 3 bases at V and 3 bases at J, with 12 bases between the two ends. The CDR3 DNA reads as TGTGCCAGCAGCTTGGAGTCGGGAATCAATCAGCCCCAGCATTTT. It yields the protein CASSLESGINQPQHF.

This clonotype was picked up many times. The V gene is TRBV29-1, the J gene TRBJ2-1, with D perhaps matching TRBD1 (5 bases). This CDR3 spans 14 amino acids. CDR1 SQVTM and CDR2 ANQGSEA come from the germline V gene. The V end was cut by 7 bases, the J end by 5 bases, with 18 bases between. CDR3 bases: TGCAGCGGGAAGACAGCCCTAAGGGACAATGAGCAGTTCTTC. This sequence encodes CSGKTALRDNEQFF.

There are many counts of this clonotype. The rearrangement links TRBV5-1 to TRBJ1-4; the D gene is possibly TRBD1 (5 bases). V dropped 3 bases and J dropped 7 bases, with 19 bases sitting between them. This CDR3 comprises 16 residues. Germline V CDR1 and CDR2: SGHRS, YFSETQ. CDR3 DNA: TGCGCCAGCAGCTGGGCTGTAACGGGGGTCGGTGAAAAACTGTTTTTT. Amino acid sequence: CASSWAVTGVGEKLFF. The full variable domain, rest sourced from reference TRBV5-1 and TRBJ1-4, is KAGVTQTPRYLIKTRGQQVTLSCSPISGHRSVSWYQQTPGQGLQFLFEYFSETQRNKGNFPGRFSGRQFSNSRSEMNVSTLELGDSALYLCASSWAVTGVGEKLFFGSGTQLSVL.

The chain has TRBV30 and TRBJ2-2, with 10 bases that match TRBD2. The V gene end was trimmed by 5 bases and the J gene end by 5 bases; junction bases not matched to a gene: 5. This CDR3 has 14 amino acids. CDR1 is GTSNPN, CDR2 SVGIG, per germline (reference sequence). CDR3 sequence: CAWSSGSSTGELFF. Here the CDR3 DNA reads TGTGCCTGGTCTAGCGGGAGTTCAACCGGGGAGCTGTTTTTT.